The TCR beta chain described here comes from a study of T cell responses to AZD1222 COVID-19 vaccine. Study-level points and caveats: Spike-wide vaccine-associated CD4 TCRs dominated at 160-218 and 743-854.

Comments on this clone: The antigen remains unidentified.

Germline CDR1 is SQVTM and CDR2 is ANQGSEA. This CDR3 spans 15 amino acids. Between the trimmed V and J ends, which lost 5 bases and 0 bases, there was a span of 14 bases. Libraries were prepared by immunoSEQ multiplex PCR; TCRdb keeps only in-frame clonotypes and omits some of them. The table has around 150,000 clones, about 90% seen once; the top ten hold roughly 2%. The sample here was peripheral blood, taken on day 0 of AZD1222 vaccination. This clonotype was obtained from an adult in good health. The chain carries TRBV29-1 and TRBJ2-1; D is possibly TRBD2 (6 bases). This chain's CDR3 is CSVLGGRSSYNEQFF. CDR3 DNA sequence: TGCAGCGTTTTAGGAGGGCGAAGCTCCTACAATGAGCAGTTCTTC.